Each of the 16 T cell receptor beta chains below was sequenced from the same sample in a study of T-cell memory formation after mild COVID-19. TCRdb fed the 5' RACE reads into MiXCR, producing one record per CDR3 protein. Among roughly 510,000 distinct CDR3 sequences listed, 17% were seen once. Material: PBMCs or a T cell subset sorted from them (not recorded which). The receptor set was obtained from an adult woman who had mild COVID-19 (a few samples of this study predate the infection). Cell type and time point are not known.

The chain uses TRBV12-3 or TRBV12-4 and TRBJ1-1, with a possible D match to TRBD1 (6 bases). V was clipped by 2 bases and J by 5 bases, with 15 bases between them. CDR3 length: 15 amino acids. CDR3 coding DNA: TGTGCCAGCAGTTTAATCAACAGGGTAAGAACTGAAGCTTTCTTT. Its translation: CASSLINRVRTEAFF.

This clonotype was detected only a few times. This chain's CDR3 is CSAMTGNVGTEAFF. For the CDR3, the DNA is TGCAGCGCCATGACAGGGAACGTGGGAACTGAAGCTTTCTTT. The chain employs TRBV29-1 and TRBJ1-1; TRBD1 aligns across 7 bases. V trimming: 7 bases; J trimming: 5 bases; junction bases outside the gene matches: 13. CDR3 length equals 14 residues. The germline CDR1 and CDR2 sequences are SQVTM and ANQGSEA.

This sequence joins TRBV9 and TRBJ2-7, with a weak D call TRBD1 (5 bases). This CDR3 spans 15 amino acids. Trimming removed 0 bases at V and 2 bases at J, with 12 bases between. Germline CDR1 is SGDLS and CDR2 is YYNGEE. The CDR3 DNA sequence: TGTGCCAGCAGCGTAGCTCCAGGGTCGGCCTACGAGCAGTACTTC. It encodes CASSVAPGSAYEQYF.

In its sample, this clonotype was seen a few times. The J gene is TRBJ2-1, the V gene TRBV4-2; 9 bases are shared with TRBD2. Germline values: CDR1 LGHNA, CDR2 YNFKEQ. The CDR3 is 15 amino acids. Trimming at V came to 2 bases and at J to 8 bases, leaving 7 bases not matched to a gene. CDR3 residues: CASSQSPSGKDEQFF. In DNA form, the CDR3 reads TGTGCCAGCAGCCAATCCCCTAGCGGGAAGGATGAGCAGTTCTTC.

This chain joins TRBV3-1 and TRBJ1-1; D is ambiguous. CDR1 is LGHDT, CDR2 YNNKEL, per germline (reference sequence). Trimming removed 0 bases from V and 0 bases from J, with 8 bases in between. The CDR3 sequence is 15 residues long. The CDR3: CASSQDTDLNTEAFF. The CDR3 DNA sequence: TGTGCCAGCAGCCAAGACACAGACTTGAACACTGAAGCTTTCTTT.

This chain connects TRBV5-1 to TRBJ2-7, with 9 bases matching TRBD2. This CDR3 has 15 amino acids. CDR1 is SGHRS, CDR2 YFSETQ, per germline. V gave up 7 bases and J gave up 2 bases; unmatched junction bases: 10. CDR3 DNA sequence: TGCGCCAGCCGATCCTCGACTAGCGGAACCTACGAGCAGTACTTC. This sequence encodes CASRSSTSGTYEQYF.

This clonotype came up a few times. The chain uses TRBV29-1 and TRBJ1-2; D perhaps matches TRBD1 (5 bases). This CDR3 is 13 amino acids long. The V gene lost 0 bases and the J gene lost 9 bases, with 14 bases spanning the gap. The germline gives CDR1 SQVTM, CDR2 ANQGSEA. The CDR3 DNA follows: TGCAGCGTTGAAGATAGGAATTGGGGGAGCTACACCTTC. Translation gives CSVEDRNWGSYTF.

This clonotype has more than one count but fewer than ten. The V gene is TRBV6-6, the J gene TRBJ2-1, with 9 bases identical to TRBD1. CDR1 MNHNY and CDR2 SVGAGI come from the germline V gene (reference sequence). There are 22 residues in the CDR3. V shed 0 bases and J 5 bases; nucleotides not matched to a gene: 23. The CDR3: CASSYSISSGTGPQIRNNEQFF. In DNA, the CDR3 is TGTGCCAGCAGTTACTCGATCTCGTCCGGGACAGGGCCCCAGATACGGAACAATGAGCAGTTCTTC.

The V gene is TRBV29-1, the J gene TRBJ2-7; D is ambiguous. Germline V gene lookup returns CDR1 SQVTM and CDR2 ANQGSEA. With 6 bases removed from V and 3 bases from J, the gap between germline ends came to 15 bases. The CDR3 consists of 13 residues. CDR3 DNA: TGCAGCGTGGGTGGTTCAGTTTACTACGAGCAGTACTTC. It specifies CSVGGSVYYEQYF.

The V call is TRBV20-1, the J call TRBJ2-2; D gene ambiguous. V was shortened by 1 base and J by 0 bases, with 9 bases between the two germline ends. The germline CDR1 and CDR2 sequences are DFQATT and SNEGSKA (reference sequence). The CDR3 loop spans 15 amino acids. The CDR3, as DNA: TGCAGTGCTAGAGTAGACCGATCGAACACCGGGGAGCTGTTTTTT. It is translated as CSARVDRSNTGELFF.

The chain uses TRBV7-2 and TRBJ2-1; D tentatively reads TRBD1 or TRBD2 (5 bases each). Trimming took off 1 base at V and 10 bases at J, with 11 bases between the two ends. This CDR3 spans 13 amino acids. Germline CDR1 reads SGHTA; CDR2 reads FQGNSA. CDR3 protein: CASSLVRRDEQFF. In DNA form, the CDR3 reads TGTGCCAGCAGCTTAGTCCGCAGGGACGAGCAGTTCTTC.

This clonotype was seen a few times. The CDR3 loop is CASSIRASRQSAFF. CDR3 DNA: TGTGCCAGTAGTATCAGGGCTAGCAGGCAGTCGGCGTTCTTC. The rearrangement joins TRBV19 to TRBJ2-1; D possibly uses TRBD1 or TRBD2 (5 bases each). The germline CDR1 and CDR2 sequences are LNHDA and SQIVND (reference sequence). V was shortened by 3 bases and J by 15 bases, with 21 bases between the two germline ends. There are 14 residues in the CDR3.

There are a few counts of this clonotype. The chain has TRBV3-1 and TRBJ2-1, with no clear D. The CDR3 extends over 17 amino acids. Germline V gene data show CDR1 as LGHDT and CDR2 as YNNKEL (reference sequence). Between the trimmed V and J ends, which lost 0 bases and 7 bases, there was a span of 19 bases. The CDR3 sequence: CASSQEVFVTLTNEQFF. As DNA, the CDR3 is TGTGCCAGCAGCCAAGAGGTCTTTGTAACCCTTACGAATGAGCAGTTCTTC.

The chain uses TRBV12-3 or TRBV12-4 and TRBJ2-1; either TRBD1 or TRBD2 may fit D (5 bases each). This CDR3 spans 14 amino acids. Trimming shortened V by 5 bases and J by 9 bases, and 17 bases separated the two germline ends. This CDR3 reads CASSLRDGWGEQFF. CDR3 nucleotides: TGTGCCAGCAGTCTCCGGGACGGGTGGGGTGAGCAGTTCTTC.

This clonotype was seen a few times. CDR3 bases: TGTGCCAGCAGCCAAGAAAGTCAGGGTATCTACGAGCAGTACTTC. This translates into CASSQESQGIYEQYF. The chain combines TRBV3-1 with TRBJ2-7, with a weak D call TRBD1 (5 bases). The CDR3 is 15 residues long. The V gene lost 0 bases and the J gene lost 3 bases, with 12 bases spanning the gap. Germline V gives CDR1 LGHDT, CDR2 YNNKEL (reference sequence).

The J gene is TRBJ2-1, the V gene TRBV20-1, with D maybe TRBD2 (6 bases). V shed 4 bases and J shed 5 bases, with 12 bases lying between them. The CDR3 has 13 residues. Germline assignment: CDR1 DFQATT and CDR2 SNEGSKA (reference sequence). CDR3 sequence reads: CSATGLFNNEQFF. The CDR3 nucleotides are TGCAGTGCTACGGGACTTTTCAACAATGAGCAGTTCTTC.